This is a list of T cell receptor beta chains from one sample in a study of shared clonotypes between healthy human individuals. The table came from immunoSEQ multiplex PCR; TCRdb's copy has only in-frame clones and leaves some out. The sample yields about a million clones, 70% to 85% seen once. The sequencing input was memory CD4+ T cells from PBMCs. These receptors all stem from a man younger than 35 in good health. Some clones in this sample may be carry-over from other donors' samples. Each CDR3 is given with its conserved first and last residue. Each record gives: V gene, clone size, J gene, D gene, CDR3 length, CDR3 protein, CDR3 DNA. The D gene is left open where the match is weak. Not all rows give a size; the values are once, few, many and, for expanded clones, a class.

TRBV7-2,.,TRBJ1-1,.,14,CASSQDPARTEAFF,TGTGCCAGCAGCCAGGACCCTGCTCGTACTGAAGCTTTCTTT
TRBV5-6,few,TRBJ1-1,.,14,CASSLARGNTEAFF,TGTGCCAGCAGCTTGGCAAGGGGGAACACTGAAGCTTTCTTT
TRBV4-3,.,TRBJ2-1,.,13,CASSQDLGYEQFF,TGCGCCAGCAGCCAGGATTTGGGTTATGAGCAGTTCTTC
TRBV6-4,.,TRBJ2-1,TRBD2,14,CASSVAGVGNEQFF,TGTGCCAGCAGTGTGGCGGGAGTTGGCAATGAGCAGTTCTTC
TRBV13,.,TRBJ1-2,.,13,CASSPRGNYGYTF,TGTGCCAGCAGCCCTCGAGGGAACTATGGCTACACCTTC
TRBV27,.,TRBJ1-1,.,14,CASSRQTMNTEAFF,TGTGCCAGCAGTCGACAGACAATGAACACTGAAGCTTTCTTT
TRBV4-1,.,TRBJ1-4,.,15,CASRTGYSLGEKLFF,TGCGCCAGCAGGACTGGGTACAGCCTGGGCGAAAAACTGTTTTTT
TRBV4-1,.,TRBJ1-4,.,15,CASSQQAATNEKLFF,TGCGCCAGCAGCCAACAGGCCGCAACTAATGAAAAACTGTTTTTT
TRBV5-5,many,TRBJ2-7,TRBD1,15,CASSRGQGDSYEQYF,TGTGCCAGCAGCCGTGGACAGGGGGATTCCTACGAGCAGTACTTC
TRBV7-3,once,TRBJ2-3,.,16,CASSLNGGPRGDTQYF,TGTGCCAGCAGCTTAAACGGAGGTCCTCGGGGGGATACGCAGTATTTT
TRBV28,.,TRBJ2-7,TRBD1,15,CASSFLGQGAYEQYF,TGTGCCAGCAGTTTTCTGGGGCAGGGGGCTTACGAGCAGTACTTC
TRBV29-1,once,TRBJ2-2,.,13,CSVYSGNTGELFF,TGCAGCGTGTATAGCGGGAACACCGGGGAGCTGTTTTTT
TRBV7-9,.,TRBJ1-3,TRBD1,17,CASSSIKGDRAGNTIYF,TGTGCCAGCAGCTCTATAAAGGGTGACAGGGCTGGAAACACCATATATTTT
TRBV19,.,TRBJ2-6,.,15,CASSIAGAGANVLTF,TGTGCCAGTAGTATTGCCGGGGCTGGGGCCAACGTCCTGACTTTC
TRBV15,.,TRBJ1-5,.,16,CATSPGRTYSNQPQHF,TGTGCCACCAGCCCTGGGCGGACTTATAGCAATCAGCCCCAGCATTTT
TRBV10-3,.,TRBJ2-3,.,15,CAISEFRGGTDTQYF,TGTGCCATCAGTGAGTTTAGAGGGGGCACAGATACGCAGTATTTT
TRBV18,.,TRBJ1-1,.,14,CASSPSPANTEAFF,TGTGCCAGCTCACCCTCCCCAGCGAACACTGAAGCTTTCTTT
TRBV7-2,.,TRBJ2-3,TRBD1,15,CASSSRTGGTDTQYF,TGTGCCAGCAGCTCCCGGACAGGGGGGACAGATACGCAGTATTTT
TRBV29-1,.,TRBJ2-5,.,14,CSVLQRKGEETQYF,TGCAGCGTTCTCCAACGAAAGGGAGAAGAGACCCAGTACTTC
TRBV18,.,TRBJ2-1,TRBD2,19,CASSRTSGPPGPWRDEQFF,TGTGCCAGCTCACGGACTAGCGGGCCCCCAGGACCCTGGCGCGATGAGCAGTTCTTC
TRBV7-7,many,TRBJ2-5,TRBD2,16,CASSPRLAGVNETQYF,TGTGCCAGCAGCCCCAGACTAGCGGGAGTGAATGAGACCCAGTACTTC
TRBV28,many,TRBJ1-3,.,14,CAGRGAGPGNTIYF,TGTGCCGGAAGGGGTGCAGGGCCTGGAAACACCATATATTTT
TRBV5-4,.,TRBJ2-3,.,14,CASSLMTDPDTQYF,TGTGCCAGCAGCTTGATGACAGATCCAGATACGCAGTATTTT
TRBV5-6,.,TRBJ1-2,.,14,CASSLRGANYGYTF,TGTGCCAGCAGCTTGCGCGGAGCCAACTATGGCTACACCTTC
TRBV18,.,TRBJ1-1,.,11,CASSPQGVAFF,TGTGCCAGCTCACCACAGGGAGTAGCTTTCTTT
TRBV7-2,.,TRBJ1-2,.,17,CASSQGGGPRGVYGYTF,TGTGCCAGCAGCCAAGGAGGGGGACCCCGAGGGGTCTATGGCTACACCTTC